This T cell receptor beta chain was profiled in a study of cytomegalovirus exposure and HLA in healthy donors. Researchers ran the PCR with 60 Vbeta and 13 Jbeta primers. TCRdb's table, derived via immunoSEQ multiplex PCR, lists solely in-frame clones and lacks some. In the table there are over 100,000 clones, approximately 81% of which are singletons. CDR3 length: 15 residues. CDR1 and CDR2 (germline): LNHDA, SQIVND (reference sequence). V trimming: 2 bases; J trimming: 7 bases; junction bases outside the gene matches: 3. The chain carries TRBV19 and TRBJ1-6; 9 nucleotides agree with TRBD1. The sequencing sample was made of PBMCs. This clonotype was obtained from a woman under 30 in good health and CMV-seropositive. The CDR3 region is CASSIRDRENSPLHF. The CDR3 DNA is TGTGCCAGTAGTATAAGGGACAGGGAGAATTCACCCCTCCACTTT. The complete variable domain, with remaining parts taken from reference TRBV19 and TRBJ1-6, reads DGGITQSPKYLFRKEGQNVTLSCEQNLNHDAMYWYRQDPGQGLRLIYYSQIVNDFQKGDIAEGYSVSREKKESFPLTVTSAQKNPTAFYLCASSIRDRENSPLHFGNGTRLTVT.